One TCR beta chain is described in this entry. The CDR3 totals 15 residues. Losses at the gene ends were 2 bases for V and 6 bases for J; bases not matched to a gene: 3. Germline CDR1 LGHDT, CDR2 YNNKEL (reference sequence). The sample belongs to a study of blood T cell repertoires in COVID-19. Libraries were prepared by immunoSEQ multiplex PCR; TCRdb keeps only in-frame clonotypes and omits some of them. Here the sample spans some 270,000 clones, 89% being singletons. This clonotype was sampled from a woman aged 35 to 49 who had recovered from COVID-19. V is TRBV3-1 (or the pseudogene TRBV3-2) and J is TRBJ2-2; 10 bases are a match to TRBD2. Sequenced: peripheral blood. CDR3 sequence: CASSQLAGASGELFF. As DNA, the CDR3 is TGTGCCAGCAGCCAACTAGCGGGGGCCTCCGGGGAGCTGTTTTTT.